One and the same sample provided the 29 T cell receptor beta chains below, sequenced in a study of T cells in Graves' hyperthyroidism and ophthalmopathy. TCR beta CDR3 sequences were amplified from RNA transcripts. The HTBI primer set drove a first-round RT-PCR of the TCR CDR3. Each CDR3 protein is one row after TCRdb ran MiXCR on the multiplex PCR reads. The sample lists roughly 420,000 distinct CDR3 sequences; roughly 13% were seen once. Sequencing was performed on blood. Receptors were obtained from a woman under 30 with Graves' hyperthyroidism.

This rearrangement joins TRBV5-4 to TRBJ1-5; possible D gene TRBD1, 5 bases. The CDR3 covers 15 residues. With 0 bases removed from V and 3 bases from J, the gap between germline ends came to 10 bases. The V gene's germline CDR1 is SGHNT and CDR2 YYREEE (reference sequence). The CDR3 DNA sequence: TGTGCCAGCAGCTTGGATGGGGGGAACAATCAGCCCCAGCATTTT. This sequence encodes CASSLDGGNNQPQHF.

This clonotype was detected ten times or more. The J gene is TRBJ2-1, the V gene TRBV6-2 or TRBV6-3, with D possibly being TRBD2 (5 bases). The germline V and J ends were trimmed by 7 bases and 7 bases, with 20 bases remaining between them. The germline V gene has CDR1 MNHEY and CDR2 SVGEGT. The CDR3 extends over 15 amino acids. The CDR3 sequence is CASISLRETSNEQFF. The CDR3 DNA sequence: TGTGCCAGCATCTCCTTGAGGGAGACAAGTAATGAGCAGTTCTTC.

This clonotype was recorded many times. This rearrangement joins TRBV12-3 or TRBV12-4 to TRBJ2-5; maybe TRBD1 (5 bases). V was cut by 2 bases and J by 3 bases, with 10 bases left in between. CDR3 length equals 14 residues. The CDR3 loop reads CASSLRGREETQYF. The CDR3 DNA sequence: TGTGCCAGCAGTTTAAGGGGTAGGGAAGAGACCCAGTACTTC.

This clonotype was recorded a few times. The chain links TRBV3-1 to TRBJ1-3; D remains ambiguous. The germline V gene encodes CDR1 LGHDT and CDR2 YNNKEL (reference sequence). This CDR3 is built from 16 residues. Trimming took 0 bases from V and 2 from J, leaving 11 bases between them. Written as DNA, the CDR3 is TGTGCCAGCAGCCAAGATGGGTTATGGCCTGGAAACACCATATATTTT. Translation: CASSQDGLWPGNTIYF.

This chain joins TRBV5-6 and TRBJ2-3; TRBD1 matches 8 bases. The germline V gene has CDR1 SGHDT and CDR2 YYEEEE. CDR3 length: 15 residues. V gave up 0 bases and J gave up 3 bases; unmatched junction bases: 3. This CDR3 is CASSLVQGATDTQYF. The CDR3, as DNA: TGTGCCAGCAGCTTGGTGCAGGGGGCAACAGATACGCAGTATTTT.

In its sample, this clonotype was seen many times. The rearrangement links TRBV28 to TRBJ2-3; D might be TRBD1 or TRBD2, each matching 5 bases. The V and J ends lost 6 bases and 7 bases respectively, with 26 bases between them. The germline V gene encodes CDR1 MDHEN and CDR2 SYDVKM. The CDR3 contains 17 residues. DNA for the CDR3: TGTGCCAGCAGCACCACTTCCGGGACCCGCATAGGGAATACGCAGTATTTT. This codes for CASSTTSGTRIGNTQYF.

The chain joins TRBV14 to TRBJ2-1, with D possibly matching TRBD2 (6 bases). The J call could be wrong; TRBJ2-7 is a better fit for the DNA end. The germline V gene encodes CDR1 SGHDN and CDR2 FVKESK. This CDR3 contains 15 residues. CDR3 coding DNA: TGTGCCAGCAGCCAACCCGGGAGAATCTACAATGAGCAGTACTTC. Its translation is CASSQPGRIYNEQYF.

This clonotype was seen at least ten times. The chain links TRBV5-1 to TRBJ2-1; D is possibly TRBD1 (6 bases). V dropped 4 bases and J dropped 8 bases, with 10 bases sitting between them. CDR3 length: 12 residues. Germline assignment: CDR1 SGHRS and CDR2 YFSETQ. This CDR3 reads CASSVQGHEQFF. The CDR3 bases are TGCGCCAGCAGCGTACAGGGTCATGAGCAGTTCTTC.

In this sample, this clonotype turned up many times. The rearrangement uses TRBV5-1 and TRBJ2-5, with D possibly matching TRBD2 (7 bases). Germline loops: CDR1 SGHRS, CDR2 YFSETQ. Deletions cut 0 bases from V and 7 bases from J, with 10 bases between. The CDR3 loop spans 13 amino acids. CDR3 nucleotides: TGCGCCAGCAGCTTGGAAGGGGGGGCGACCCAGTACTTC. This translates into CASSLEGGATQYF.

This clonotype was found many times. V is TRBV5-1 and J is TRBJ2-1; D is perhaps TRBD1 or TRBD2 (5 bases each). The germline V gene encodes CDR1 SGHRS and CDR2 YFSETQ. This CDR3 is 13 amino acids long. Trimming took off 5 bases at V and 8 bases at J, with 14 bases between the two ends. The CDR3 DNA sequence: TGCGCCAGCAGGAAAACGGGGACCGATGAGCAGTTCTTC. As protein: CASRKTGTDEQFF.

This clonotype was counted at least ten times. This chain uses TRBV3-1 with TRBJ1-1, with D possibly being TRBD1 (5 bases). The V gene lost 3 bases and the J gene lost 7 bases, with 9 bases spanning the gap. Germline CDR1 is LGHDT and CDR2 is YNNKEL (reference sequence). The CDR3 length is 12 residues. The CDR3 region is CASSQFRGEAFF. CDR3 DNA: TGTGCCAGCAGCCAGTTTAGGGGTGAAGCTTTCTTT.

This clonotype appeared many times. The chain employs TRBV6-2 or TRBV6-3 and TRBJ2-3, with D possibly being TRBD2 (5 bases). V was shortened by 5 bases and J by 4 bases, with 19 bases between the two germline ends. The CDR3 consists of 16 residues. Germline V gene sequence: CDR1 MNHEY, CDR2 SVGEGT. The CDR3 region is CASSRRVDRPSDTQYF. DNA of the CDR3: TGTGCCAGCAGTCGGCGGGTTGATCGCCCCTCAGATACGCAGTATTTT.

With respect to this clonotype: This may come from a read error, since a much larger clone is one base off. The genes are TRBV6-1 and TRBJ2-7, with a weak D call TRBD2 (5 bases). The CDR3 is 14 residues long. Germline V lookup: CDR1 MNHNS, CDR2 SASEGT. CDR3 nucleotide sequence: TGTGCCAGCAGTCCCCCCGGAGGCCCCTACGAGCAGCACTTC. It is translated as CASSPPGGPYEQHF.

This clonotype was picked up many times. The chain uses TRBV30 and TRBJ2-7, with a possible D match to TRBD2 (6 bases). V was trimmed by 5 bases and J by 0 bases, leaving 17 bases between them. Germline-derived CDR1 and CDR2 are GTSNPN and SVGIG (reference sequence). The CDR3 consists of 15 residues. CDR3 sequence (DNA): TGTGCCTGGGAGCCAATAGTGCGGGACTCCTACGAGCAGTACTTC. Translated, it gives CAWEPIVRDSYEQYF.

This clonotype has at least ten counts. The CDR3 here is CASSPDSGASYNEQFF. CDR3 in DNA: TGCGCCAGCAGCCCCGATTCCGGGGCGTCCTACAATGAGCAGTTCTTC. This sequence joins TRBV5-1 and TRBJ2-1, with D possibly called TRBD1 or TRBD2 (5 bases each). This CDR3 spans 16 amino acids. The V end was cut by 4 bases, the J end by 1 base, with 15 bases between. Germline V gene data show CDR1 as SGHRS and CDR2 as YFSETQ.

This clonotype was recorded many times. The J gene is TRBJ2-1, the V gene TRBV6-2 or TRBV6-3, with 9 bases that match TRBD2. From germline, CDR1 is MNHEY and CDR2 SVGEGT. The CDR3 consists of 16 residues. The J segment lost 2 bases and the V segment lost 4 bases, leaving 6 bases of the junction unmatched. CDR3 residues: CASSFGLARTYNEQFF. The CDR3 DNA sequence: TGTGCCAGCAGTTTCGGACTAGCGAGGACCTACAATGAGCAGTTCTTC.

In its sample, this clonotype was seen many times. The chain couples TRBV27 to TRBJ2-3, with 11 positions matching TRBD2. The CDR3 is 18 residues long. V shed 1 base and J 2 bases; nucleotides not matched to a gene: 8. Germline-derived CDR1 and CDR2 are MNHEY and SMNVEV (reference sequence). CDR3 protein: CASSLLLAGGTNTDTQYF. CDR3 nucleotides: TGTGCCAGCAGTTTATTGCTAGCGGGAGGCACCAACACAGATACGCAGTATTTT.

This clonotype was found many times. V gene TRBV12-3 or TRBV12-4 combines with J gene TRBJ2-7, with 7 bases matching TRBD1. This CDR3 has 13 amino acids. Trimming removed 3 bases from V and 7 bases from J; junction bases left unmatched: 6. This CDR3 is CASSFRTGTEQYF. CDR3 sequence (DNA): TGTGCCAGCAGTTTCAGGACAGGTACGGAGCAGTACTTC.

This clonotype was observed a handful of times. The V and J genes are TRBV10-3 and TRBJ1-3, with D hard to call. The CDR3 length is 12 residues. CDR1 is ENHRY and CDR2 is SYGVKD in the germline V gene. Trimming cost V 3 bases and J 4 bases, with 4 bases left between them. In DNA form, the CDR3 reads TGTGCCATCAGTGATCTGGGAAACACCATATATTTT. It encodes CAISDLGNTIYF.

The table lists this clonotype with many counts. The V call is TRBV7-6, the J call TRBJ2-5; 10 bases agree with TRBD2. Losses at the gene ends were 5 bases for V and 1 base for J; bases not matched to a gene: 4. The germline CDR1 and CDR2 sequences are SGHVS and FNYEAQ. The CDR3 is 15 amino acids. The CDR3 loop is CASSPLAGGQETQYF. The CDR3 DNA reads TGTGCCAGCAGCCCCTTAGCGGGGGGCCAAGAGACCCAGTACTTC.

This clonotype was counted at least ten times. The chain employs TRBV6-1 and TRBJ1-2; no reliable D call. The CDR3 contains 15 residues. Germline V gene sequence: CDR1 MNHNS, CDR2 SASEGT. Trimming shortened V by 6 bases and J by 2 bases, and 16 bases separated the two germline ends. CDR3 DNA sequence: TGTGCCAGCAGGACCCCTTTACAGAAAAACTATGGCTACACCTTC. Encoded protein: CASRTPLQKNYGYTF.

This clonotype was counted ten times or more. V is TRBV6-1 and J is TRBJ1-1, with 9 bases that match TRBD1. Germline CDR1 is MNHNS and CDR2 is SASEGT. Trimming removed 6 bases from V and 3 bases from J; junction bases left unmatched: 11. This CDR3 contains 16 residues. CDR3 loop: CASRSAYRDRDTEAFF. In DNA, the CDR3 is TGTGCCAGCAGATCGGCCTACCGGGACAGGGACACTGAAGCTTTCTTT.

The V call is TRBV5-1, the J call TRBJ2-7; tentatively, D is TRBD1 (6 bases). V was shortened by 8 bases and J by 7 bases, with 10 bases between the two germline ends. Germline V gene lookup returns CDR1 SGHRS and CDR2 YFSETQ. This CDR3 spans 10 amino acids. CDR3 amino acids: CARQGSEQYF. The CDR3 coding sequence is TGCGCCAGACAGGGAAGTGAGCAGTACTTC.

This clonotype was recorded at least ten times. The V and J genes are TRBV5-5 and TRBJ2-1; D may be TRBD1 (6 bases). Germline CDR1 reads SGHKS; CDR2 reads YYEKEE (reference sequence). V shed 1 base and J shed 3 bases, with 11 bases lying between them. This CDR3 is built from 15 residues. The CDR3 reads CASSLQGLSYNEQFF. As DNA, the CDR3 is TGTGCCAGCAGCTTGCAGGGGCTAAGCTACAATGAGCAGTTCTTC.

Only a few counts were recorded for this clonotype. The genes are TRBV20-1 and TRBJ1-1, with TRBD1 as a possible D gene (6 bases). The CDR3 is made up of 16 amino acids. The germline gives CDR1 DFQATT, CDR2 SNEGSKA (reference sequence). The V gene lost 0 bases and the J gene lost 0 bases, with 14 bases spanning the gap. CDR3 sequence (DNA): TGCAGTGCTAGAGATTCGGGGGCTGGGCTGAACACTGAAGCTTTCTTT. Translation: CSARDSGAGLNTEAFF.

Comments on this clonotype: Since a much larger clone is just one base distant, this may be a read error. V usage is TRBV20-1 and J usage is TRBJ2-5; D gene ambiguous. There are 15 residues in the CDR3. Trimming removed 4 bases at V and 2 bases at J, with 17 bases between. Germline values: CDR1 DFQATT, CDR2 SNEGSKA (reference sequence). The CDR3 DNA is TGCAGTGCTATTAACCTCTGGTCCGGTCAAGAGACCCAGTACTTC. It encodes CSAINLWSGQETQYF.

This clonotype was seen many times. V is TRBV6-1 and J is TRBJ2-3; the D is unclear. CDR3 length: 13 amino acids. Trimming stripped 4 bases from V and 5 bases from J, with 10 bases between. CDR1 and CDR2 from the germline V gene are MNHNS and SASEGT. The CDR3 sequence is CASSVTTRDTQYF. The DNA of the CDR3 is TGTGCCAGCAGTGTTACCACTCGAGATACGCAGTATTTT.

This clonotype was observed many times. V is TRBV11-2 and J is TRBJ2-7; the match to TRBD1 covers 7 bases. Germline CDR1 is SGHAT and CDR2 is FQNNGV. V lost 1 base to trimming and J lost 2 bases; unmatched junction nucleotides: 2. The CDR3 runs to 14 residues. The CDR3 DNA sequence: TGTGCCAGCAGCTTAGGGACAGGTCCCTACGAGCAGTACTTC. Protein sequence: CASSLGTGPYEQYF. The whole variable domain, remainder taken from reference TRBV11-2 and TRBJ2-7, is EAGVAQSPRYKIIEKRQSVAFWCNPISGHATLYWYQQILGQGPKLLIQFQNNGVVDDSQLPKDRFSAERLKGVDSTLKIQPAKLEDSAVYLCASSLGTGPYEQYFGPGTRLTVT.

This clonotype appeared a few times. The rearrangement links TRBV28 to TRBJ2-2; no clear D gene. V gave up 7 bases and J gave up 2 bases, with 14 bases separating them. Germline-derived CDR1 and CDR2 are MDHEN and SYDVKM. This CDR3 spans 15 amino acids. CDR3 region: CASIPSTINTGELFF. As DNA, the CDR3 is TGTGCCAGCATTCCGTCCACCATTAACACCGGGGAGCTGTTTTTT.